One and the same sample provided the 2 T cell receptor beta chains below, sequenced in a study of neurological immune-mediated disorders (dated by TCRdb to about 2019). Preparation of the library involved 5' RACE. TCRdb records Illumina HiSeq 2500 as the sequencer. TCRdb took the public reads, trimmed them with fastp at Q25, ran MiXCR for clone calling and kept in-frame beta chains. Merged by CDR3 protein, the rows form single entries marked with the most common genes and DNA. The sample table shows 70,000 or so distinct CDR3 sequences, and 3.2% are seen once. The ten top clones hold about 5% of the sample. The sample was PBMCs. The receptors here all came from a woman aged 45-65 years with multiple sclerosis.

This clonotype occurred many times. V gene TRBV12-3 or TRBV12-4 combines with J gene TRBJ2-6, with D uncertain. There are 13 residues in the CDR3. V lost 6 bases to trimming and J lost 0 bases, with 3 bases between them. In DNA, the CDR3 is TGTGCCAGCAGGAGCTCTGGGGCCAACGTCCTGACTTTC. It yields the protein CASRSSGANVLTF.

In this sample, this clonotype turned up many times. The gene calls are TRBV20-1 and TRBJ2-3; no reliable D call. Germline CDR1 DFQATT, CDR2 SNEGSKA (reference sequence). Trimming took off 3 bases at V and 0 bases at J, with 7 bases between the two ends. The CDR3 is 13 residues long. As DNA, the CDR3 is TGCAGTGCTAGTAATCCTAGCACAGATACGCAGTATTTT. This translates into CSASNPSTDTQYF.